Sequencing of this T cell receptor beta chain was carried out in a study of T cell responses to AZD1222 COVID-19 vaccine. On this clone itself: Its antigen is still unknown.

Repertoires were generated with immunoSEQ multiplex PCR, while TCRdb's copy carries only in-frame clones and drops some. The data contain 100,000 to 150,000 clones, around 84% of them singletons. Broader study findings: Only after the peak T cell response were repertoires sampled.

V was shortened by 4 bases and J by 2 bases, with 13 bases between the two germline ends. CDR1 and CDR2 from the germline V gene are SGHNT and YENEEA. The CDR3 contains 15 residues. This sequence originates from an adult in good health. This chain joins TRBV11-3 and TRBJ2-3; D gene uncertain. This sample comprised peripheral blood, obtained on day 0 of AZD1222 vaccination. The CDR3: CASSSGVGLTDTQYF. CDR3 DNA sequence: TGTGCCAGCAGCTCAGGAGTAGGGCTCACAGATACGCAGTATTTT.